The 32 T cell receptor beta chains given below trace back to one sample, sequenced in a study of tumor-infiltrating lymphocytes in primary liver carcinoma (dated by TCRdb to 2016 to 2017). Blood RNA was extracted from unsorted whole blood using TRIzol reagent, and germline DNA was obtained with the DNeasy Blood & Tissue kit. Reads for this sample came from an Illumina HiSeq 2500. Starting from approximately 0.5 ug total RNA, TCRbeta-specific cDNA was produced by reverse transcription with a constant-region primer and ProtoScript II reverse transcriptase. TCRbeta libraries were built with three nested multiplex PCR rounds, a slightly modified ARM-PCR procedure. The first two PCR rounds used multiplex TRBV1-TRBV30 forward primers with a Cbeta reverse primer, each for 10 to 11 cycles. TCRdb trimmed public reads at Q25 via fastp, called clones via MiXCR and kept in-frame beta chains. When rows share a CDR3 protein, they turn into one entry using the most common DNA and genes. The sample table holds almost 200,000 distinct CDR3 sequences, of which 65% were seen once. The ten top clones hold 7% to 8.5% of the sample.

The specimen was peripheral blood. Every receptor here comes from an older woman with primary liver carcinoma and hepatitis B virus infection.

Note on this clonotype: The junction shows a germline mismatch at one end, possibly a read error. V and J are TRBV4-1 and TRBJ2-1, with a possible D match to TRBD2 (5 bases). This CDR3 region has 16 residues. Germline V CDR1 and CDR2: MGHRA, YSYEKL. Here the CDR3 DNA reads TGCCCCAGCAGCCAAGACGCTGGGAGCTCCTACAATGAGCAGTTCTTC. Its protein product is CPSSQDAGSSYNEQFF.

The chain couples TRBV11-2 to TRBJ2-1; tentatively, D is TRBD2 (6 bases). Germline lookup yields CDR1 SGHAT and CDR2 FQNNGV. With 6 bases removed from V and 4 bases from J, the gap between germline ends came to 19 bases. This CDR3 comprises 16 residues. The CDR3 DNA reads TGTGCCAGCAGTCCCATTCGGGTTAGCGGTTACAATGAGCAGTTCTTC. Its protein product is CASSPIRVSGYNEQFF.

The chain recombines TRBV20-1 with TRBJ2-1; D perhaps matches TRBD1 (6 bases). The CDR3 spans 16 residues. CDR1 and CDR2 (germline): DFQATT, SNEGSKA (reference sequence). V lost 1 base and J lost 7, with 20 bases in between. CDR3 sequence: CSARVYGQGRENEQFF. CDR3 in DNA: TGCAGTGCTAGAGTCTACGGGCAGGGGAGAGAAAATGAGCAGTTCTTC.

There are a few counts of this clonotype. V and J are TRBV11-2 and TRBJ2-7; 8 bases align to TRBD1. Germline CDR1 SGHAT, CDR2 FQNNGV. The CDR3 consists of 15 residues. The V gene end was trimmed by 5 bases and the J gene end by 4 bases; junction bases not matched to a gene: 10. CDR3 region: CASSPRTGKGYEQYF. The CDR3 DNA follows: TGTGCCAGCAGCCCCCGGACAGGGAAGGGTTACGAGCAGTACTTC.

This clonotype was detected ten times or more. The chain joins TRBV11-3 to TRBJ2-1, with D perhaps matching TRBD2 (5 bases). CDR3 length: 15 amino acids. The V and J ends lost 0 bases and 4 bases respectively, with 10 bases between them. Germline V gene sequence: CDR1 SGHNT, CDR2 YENEEA. The CDR3 sequence is CASSLDPSRYNEQFF. In DNA, the CDR3 is TGTGCCAGCAGCTTAGACCCTAGCAGGTACAATGAGCAGTTCTTC.

The CDR3 DNA follows: TGTGCCAGCAGCTTAGCGGGACAGGGCGCCTACGAGCAGTACTTC. This codes for CASSLAGQGAYEQYF. The chain is built from TRBV11-2 and TRBJ2-7, with 9 bases aligning to TRBD1. The CDR3 is made up of 15 amino acids. The germline V gene encodes CDR1 SGHAT and CDR2 FQNNGV. V lost 1 base and J lost 2; bases outside the gene matches: 3.

About this clonotype: A junction boundary mismatches the germline segment, possibly from a read error. The V call is TRBV30, the J call TRBJ2-1; no firm D call. The CDR3 sequence is 12 residues long. Germline V gene data show CDR1 as GTSNPN and CDR2 as SVGIG (reference sequence). CDR3 in DNA: TGTGCCTGGAGTCCCGGCAACAATGAGCAGTCCTTC. This codes for CAWSPGNNEQSF.

This clonotype qualifies as medium-sized. The chain combines TRBV11-1 with TRBJ1-1; 9 bases are shared with TRBD1. Germline V gene sequence: CDR1 SGHAT, CDR2 FQDESV (reference sequence). This CDR3 comprises 16 residues. The junction had 8 bases not matched to a gene; V was cut back by 2 bases and J by 4 bases. CDR3 nucleotide sequence: TGTGCCAGCAGCTTACAGAACAGGGGGCAAGGCACTGAAGCTTTCTTT. This translates into CASSLQNRGQGTEAFF.

Notes on this clonotype: At one end the junction does not follow the germline gene, possibly because of a read error. The chain couples TRBV11-2 to TRBJ1-2, with D perhaps matching TRBD1 (6 bases). Germline assignment: CDR1 SGHAT and CDR2 FQNNGV. The CDR3 has 13 amino acids. The CDR3 sequence: CASNLDQGTTYSF. CDR3 nucleotides: TGTGCCAGCAACTTAGATCAGGGGACAACCTACAGCTTC.

This chain uses TRBV7-9 with TRBJ2-7; D is perhaps TRBD2 (6 bases). Trimming shortened V by 5 bases and J by 6 bases, and 14 bases separated the two germline ends. The V gene's germline CDR1 is SEHNR and CDR2 FQNEAQ (reference sequence). The CDR3 sequence is 13 residues long. The CDR3 nucleotides are TGTGCCAGCAGCCGCGGGACCCGGGGCGAGCAGTACTTC. Amino acid sequence: CASSRGTRGEQYF.

There are many counts of this clonotype. V and J are TRBV12-3 or TRBV12-4 and TRBJ2-2; 8 bases fit TRBD1. V was pared by 5 bases and J by 9 bases, with 11 bases of the junction left unmatched. This CDR3 has 15 residues. CDR3 sequence: CASSPTFGQGWELFF. The CDR3 nucleotides read TGTGCCAGCAGTCCTACCTTTGGACAGGGTTGGGAGCTGTTTTTT.

This clonotype was detected only once. This may arise from a read error, as a much more abundant clone is one base away. V gene TRBV29-1 combines with J gene TRBJ2-7; 13 bases agree with TRBD2. Germline V gene lookup returns CDR1 SQVTM and CDR2 ANQGSEA. The CDR3 has 14 amino acids. Germline trimming cut 8 bases from V and 0 bases from J; bases unmatched to any gene: 4. The CDR3 coding sequence is TGCAGCCTTGGACTAGCGGGGGCCTCCTACGAGCAGTACTTC. Protein: CSLGLAGASYEQYF.

Note on this clonotype: A much larger clone is a single base away; this may be a read error. V is TRBV6-5 and J is TRBJ1-1; D remains ambiguous. In germline, CDR1 is MNHEY, CDR2 SVGAGI. This CDR3 has 12 amino acids. V lost 11 bases and J lost 7, with 17 bases in between. The CDR3 DNA is TGTGCCTCCTCTGGCCGTGGCATTGAAGCTTTCTTT. The encoded protein is CASSGRGIEAFF.

In regard to this clonotype: A single base separates this from a much larger clone, so it may be a read error. Likely a read error: the CDR3 ends without its conserved phenylalanine or tryptophan. J is TRBJ2-7 and V is TRBV5-1, with 7 bases lining up with TRBD1. V gave up 4 bases and J gave up 2 bases; unmatched junction bases: 6. The CDR3 contains 14 residues. The germline V gene has CDR1 SGHRS and CDR2 YFSETQ. CDR3 bases: TGCGCCAGCAGCGGGACAGCTCCCGCCTACGAGCAGTACCTC. Translating it yields CASSGTAPAYEQYL.

V usage is TRBV13 and J usage is TRBJ2-5, with D perhaps matching TRBD1 or TRBD2 (5 bases each). With 0 bases removed from V and 5 bases from J, the gap between germline ends came to 13 bases. Germline V gene sequence: CDR1 PRHDT, CDR2 FYEKMQ (reference sequence). The CDR3 length is 15 residues. The CDR3 DNA reads TGTGCCAGCAGCTTAGGCGGGACCTGGGCGGAGACCCAGTACTTC. It is translated as CASSLGGTWAETQYF.

The count of this clonotype is one. With a much larger clone just one base away, this may be a read error. Written as DNA, the CDR3 is TGCGCCAGCAGCCAAGGGTCCGGGACTAGCGAGAGAAGGGTTAATGAGCAGTTCTTC. Protein product: CASSQGSGTSERRVNEQFF. The chain recombines TRBV4-1 with TRBJ2-1; 10 bases line up with TRBD2. This CDR3 contains 19 residues. J lost 7 bases, V lost 1 base, and 16 bases had no gene match. Per germline, CDR1 MGHRA and CDR2 YSYEKL.

This chain links TRBV6-1 with TRBJ2-1; no reliable D call. Between the trimmed V and J ends, which lost 8 bases and 7 bases, there was a span of 15 bases. This CDR3 is built from 13 residues. Germline V lookup: CDR1 MNHNS, CDR2 SASEGT. CDR3 nucleotides: TGTGCCAGCGCCCCCCCTGCGAGGAATGAGCAGTTCTTC. This gives the protein CASAPPARNEQFF.

This clonotype was seen only a few times. This sequence may be a read error, since a much larger clone differs from it by one base. The chain has TRBV6-5 and TRBJ2-3, with a weak D call TRBD1 (7 bases). With 6 bases removed from V and 4 bases from J, the gap between germline ends came to 14 bases. Germline loops: CDR1 MNHEY, CDR2 SVGAGI. CDR3 length: 14 amino acids. Here the CDR3 reads CASRNRGGADTQYF. The CDR3 DNA reads as TGTGCCAGCAGAAACAGGGGAGGAGCAGATACGCAGTATTTT.

Points on this clonotype: Its ends do not fully match the called genes, so a read error is possible. V and J are TRBV6-2 or TRBV6-3 and TRBJ2-7, with D possibly matching TRBD1 (5 bases). CDR3 size: 15 residues. In germline, CDR1 is MNHEY, CDR2 SVGEGT. The CDR3 DNA sequence: TGTGCCAGCAGTCCAGGACACCCTATCACGATGTGGCAGTGCTTC. Amino acids: CASSPGHPITMWQCF.

Regarding this clonotype: One end of the junction does not line up with germline, which may come from a read error. The chain is built from TRBV5-6 and TRBJ2-7; D is unresolved. Germline V gene data show CDR1 as SGHDT and CDR2 as YYEEEE. The CDR3 consists of 15 residues. The CDR3 coding sequence is TGTGCCAGCAGCTTGGTGGAAAGGAATACTTACGAGCACTACTTC. This codes for CASSLVERNTYEHYF.

In the case of this clonotype: Sequence at one end of the junction differs from germline and may be a read error. The V gene is TRBV11-2, the J gene TRBJ2-1, with D tentatively TRBD1 or TRBD2 (5 bases each). Looked up from germline, CDR1 is SGHAT and CDR2 is FQNNGV. The CDR3 has 14 residues. In DNA form, the CDR3 reads TGTGTCAGCAGCCCCCGGGGCCCATACAATGAGCAGTTCTTC. Translating it yields CVSSPRGPYNEQFF.

About this clonotype: This clone may be a read error of a much larger clone one base away. This chain links TRBV12-3 or TRBV12-4 with TRBJ2-2, with D perhaps matching TRBD2 (5 bases). This CDR3 comprises 16 residues. V lost 3 bases, J lost 1 base, and 12 bases lay in between. The CDR3 here is CASSLEEPRNTGELFF. The CDR3 DNA is TGTGCCAGCAGTTTGGAGGAACCGCGGAACACCGGGGAGCTGTTTTTT.

This chain connects TRBV4-1 to TRBJ2-7; D gene uncertain. The germline V and J ends were trimmed by 11 bases and 0 bases, with 20 bases remaining between them. The germline gives CDR1 MGHRA, CDR2 YSYEKL. The CDR3 extends over 15 amino acids. The CDR3 bases are TGCGCCGGCAAAATCCGGACGGAGAGCTCCTACGAGCAGTACTTC. Its translation: CAGKIRTESSYEQYF.

On this clonotype: One junction end does not reproduce the germline sequence, and a read error may be involved. The chain uses TRBV11-1 and TRBJ1-1; 7 bases map to TRBD1. Germline CDR1 SGHAT, CDR2 FQDESV (reference sequence). The CDR3 sequence is 14 residues long. The CDR3 loop is CASIPRQGGTEALF. CDR3 coding DNA: TGTGCCAGCATCCCACGACAGGGAGGGACTGAAGCTCTCTTT.

This clonotype was recorded only once. This chain uses TRBV6-1 with TRBJ2-3; D possibly uses TRBD1 or TRBD2 (5 bases each). Germline CDR1 reads MNHNS; CDR2 reads SASEGT. The CDR3 has 16 residues. V shed 5 bases and J shed 6 bases, with 21 bases lying between them. The CDR3 DNA follows: TGTGCCAGCAGTCCCCACTACAGGAGGCGGATGGATACGCAGTATTTT. Residues: CASSPHYRRRMDTQYF.

Comments on this clonotype: One end of the junction varies from germline; a read error may be responsible. The rearrangement joins TRBV10-3 to TRBJ1-6; possible D gene TRBD1, 6 bases. This CDR3 spans 14 amino acids. In germline, CDR1 is ENHRY, CDR2 SYGVKD. CDR3 sequence: CAIRPDSRNSPLYF. In DNA form, the CDR3 reads TGTGCCATCAGGCCGGACAGCCGCAATTCACCCCTCTACTTT.

To note about this clonotype: At one of its ends the junction is not consistent with the germline gene, which may arise from a read error. The chain couples TRBV6-1 to TRBJ1-2, with a possible D match to TRBD1 (6 bases). The CDR3 consists of 13 residues. The germline CDR1 and CDR2 sequences are MNHNS and SASEGT. CDR3 coding DNA: TGTGCCAGCTGTGACGGACAGACCTATGGTTACACCTTC. Protein: CASCDGQTYGYTF.

The CDR3 sequence is CASSRGTSGRWAPITVSTDTQYF. The CDR3 coding sequence is TGTGCCAGCAGCCGCGGGACTAGCGGGAGGTGGGCGCCGATTACCGTTAGCACAGATACGCAGTATTTT. V usage is TRBV7-8 and J usage is TRBJ2-3; TRBD2 agrees at 15 bases. The V gene end was trimmed by 5 bases and the J gene end by 0 bases; junction bases not matched to a gene: 21. This CDR3 has 23 residues. Germline lookup yields CDR1 SGHVS and CDR2 FQNEAQ.

Note on this clonotype: Given a much more abundant clone one base away, this may be a read error. V usage is TRBV6-5 and J usage is TRBJ2-3; TRBD1 might be the D (5 bases). Germline-derived CDR1 and CDR2 are MNHEY and SVGAGI. CDR3 size: 15 residues. The CDR3 reads CASSYSGQHTDKQYF. The DNA for the CDR3 is TGTGCCAGCAGTTACTCGGGGCAGCACACAGATAAGCAGTATTTT.

The V gene is TRBV28, the J gene TRBJ2-7; 10 bases are shared with TRBD2. Germline assignment: CDR1 MDHEN and CDR2 SYDVKM. This CDR3 contains 15 residues. The junction had 9 bases not matched to a gene; V was cut back by 5 bases and J by 5 bases. CDR3: CASSDWTSGLHEQYF. CDR3 DNA sequence: TGTGCCAGCAGTGACTGGACTAGCGGACTCCACGAGCAGTACTTC. The full variable domain, completed using reference TRBV28 and TRBJ2-7, is DVKVTQSSRYLVKRTGEKVFLECVQDMDHENMFWYRQDPGLGLRLIYFSYDVKMKEKGDIPEGYSVSREKKERFSLILESASTNQTSMYLCASSDWTSGLHEQYFGPGTRLTVT.

As for this clonotype: One end of the junction varies from germline; a read error may be responsible. The chain has TRBV6-1 and TRBJ1-5; 7 bases are shared with TRBD1. This CDR3 is built from 15 residues. Germline-derived CDR1 and CDR2 are MNHNS and SASEGT. CDR3 nucleotides: TGTGCCAGCAGTACTAGAGGGGGCGAAAATCGGCCCCAGCATTTT. Its protein product is CASSTRGGENRPQHF.

This clonotype has ten or more counts. The rearrangement uses TRBV14 and TRBJ2-5; D unresolved. In germline, CDR1 is SGHDN, CDR2 FVKESK. The CDR3 runs to 15 residues. V was shortened by 5 bases and J by 5 bases, with 18 bases between the two germline ends. The CDR3 spells CASSAQSGLRETQYF. The CDR3, as DNA: TGTGCCAGCAGCGCCCAGAGTGGCCTCCGGGAGACCCAGTACTTC.